The rows below give T cell receptor beta chains drawn from one sample of a study of graft-versus-host responses after intestinal transplantation. Clones were sequenced by immunoSEQ multiplex PCR, and TCRdb holds only the in-frame ones, with some missing. The top ten hold approximately 42% of the sample, which has 21,000 or so clones, 85% to 95% seen once. Here the sequenced sample was PBMCs, taken around 270 days after intestinal transplant. The receptor source for this set is a human patient who received an intestinal transplant, so some T cells may come from the graft donor. Both conserved end residues are part of each CDR3. D genes are given only for firm matches. Clone sizes are given selectively: once, few, many, or a class where the clone is expanded.

cdr3_nt cdr3_aa clone_size d_call j_call v_call
TGCGCCAGCAGCTTGGCCGCTAGCGGGAGGGATGAGCAGTTCTTC CASSLAASGRDEQFF - TRBD2 TRBJ2-1 TRBV5-1
TGTGCCAGCAGTTTTTACCCGTTGGGGTACAATGAGCAGTTCTTC CASSFYPLGYNEQFF once - TRBJ2-1 TRBV27
TGTGCCAGCAGCTTAGGAGGATGGGCGGGAGACAATGAGCAGTTCTTC CASSLGGWAGDNEQFF - TRBD2 TRBJ2-1 TRBV11-2
TGTGCCAGCAGCCGGAAATTGTACATTCAGTACTTC CASSRKLYIQYF - - TRBJ2-4 TRBV5-6
TGTGCCAGCAGCCTGGGACTAGCGGGAAGCTACGAGCAGTACTTC CASSLGLAGSYEQYF - TRBD2 TRBJ2-7 TRBV5-6
TGCGCCAGCAGCCAAGATCGGGCAGAGCTTAGGTCCTACGAGCAGTACTTC CASSQDRAELRSYEQYF - - TRBJ2-7 TRBV4-1
TGTGCCAGCTCACCAGAGACAGCCCCCAATCAGCCCCAGCATTTT CASSPETAPNQPQHF once - TRBJ1-5 TRBV18
TGTGCCAGCAGTGTTGCGGGAGGGACCATAGAGACCCAGTACTTC CASSVAGGTIETQYF once TRBD2 TRBJ2-5 TRBV2
TGCAGCGTTGCGAGGACTCTCAACTCTGGGGCCAACGTCCTGACTTTC CSVARTLNSGANVLTF - - TRBJ2-6 TRBV29-1
TGTGCCAGCAGTGAAGTTATGGCAATACCGGGGGGCTATGGCTACACCTTC CASSEVMAIPGGYGYTF - - TRBJ1-2 TRBV6-1
TGTGCCAGCAGCGTAGCTATGGGTAGCCGCTCTGGAAACACCATATATTTT CASSVAMGSRSGNTIYF - - TRBJ1-3 TRBV9
TGTGCCAGCAGCCAAGAATCGATGCCTAGCACAGATACGCAGTATTTT CASSQESMPSTDTQYF - - TRBJ2-3 TRBV14
TGTGCCAGCAGTGAAGGGTCAGGGTATTATCAGCCCCAGCATTTT CASSEGSGYYQPQHF - - TRBJ1-5 TRBV6-1
TGTGCCAGCAGTTTAGGACTAGCGGGGGAGACCCAGTACTTC CASSLGLAGETQYF - TRBD2 TRBJ2-5 TRBV27
TGTGCCAGCAGCCCCACCGGGACTAGGACCTACGAGCAGTACTTC CASSPTGTRTYEQYF - TRBD2 TRBJ2-7 TRBV14
TGTGCCAGCTCCGACGGTGGGGCGCAGGGCTACACCTTC CASSDGGAQGYTF - - TRBJ1-2 TRBV18
TGTGCCAGCAGTTTTCTCCCTAGCGGGAGACCCTCGGACGGGGAGCTGTTTTTT CASSFLPSGRPSDGELFF few TRBD2 TRBJ2-2 TRBV27
TGTGCCAGTAGTATCGGTACTAGCGGCTACGAGCAGTACTTC CASSIGTSGYEQYF - TRBD2 TRBJ2-7 TRBV19
TGTGCCAGCAGCAACCGAGTAGCGGGGGGAGGGTACGAGCAGTACTTC CASSNRVAGGGYEQYF - - TRBJ2-7 TRBV21-1
TGTGCCAGCAGCTTAGGTCGCGGGAGCTCCTACGAGCAGTACTTC CASSLGRGSSYEQYF - TRBD2 TRBJ2-7 TRBV7-6
TGTGCCAGTAGTCGATATAGCGGGATATACAATGAGCAGTTCTTC CASSRYSGIYNEQFF - TRBD2 TRBJ2-1 TRBV19
TGTGCCAGCAGTTCCCACGGGCAACGGCCCCAGCATTTT CASSSHGQRPQHF - - TRBJ1-5 TRBV28
TGTGCCAGCAGTGAAACCGGGACAGTGCACATCGAGCAGTACTTC CASSETGTVHIEQYF - TRBD1 TRBJ2-7 TRBV25-1
TGTGCCAGTCGCTCGGAGGGGCTCGGCTACACCTTC CASRSEGLGYTF - - TRBJ1-2 TRBV19
TGTGCCAGCAGCCAGGACAGGTACGGCACTGAAGCTTTCTTT CASSQDRYGTEAFF - TRBD1 TRBJ1-1 TRBV5-6
TGTGCCAGCAGTTTCAGGACAGACCTAGGAGAGACCCAGTACTTC CASSFRTDLGETQYF - - TRBJ2-5 TRBV27
TGTGCCAGCAGTGAATTCAAGGGGGCGAGAGAGACCCAGTACTTC CASSEFKGARETQYF - TRBD1 TRBJ2-5 TRBV25-1
TGTGCCAGTAGTTCCCGTTCCTCGGCCTGGAGCTCCTACGAGCAGTACTTC CASSSRSSAWSSYEQYF - - TRBJ2-7 TRBV19
TGTGCCAGCAGCTTACGGGGCAATGAGCAGTTCTTC CASSLRGNEQFF - - TRBJ2-1 TRBV7-3
TGCGCCAGCAGCCGCGGGACTAGCGGGAGGGAGGCCGGGGAGCTGTTTTTT CASSRGTSGREAGELFF once TRBD2 TRBJ2-2 TRBV5-1
TGTGCCAGCTGGGATACAGGGAAGCCCTTCACAGATACGCAGTATTTT CASWDTGKPFTDTQYF - - TRBJ2-3 TRBV27
TGTGCCAGCAGTTCCCCGCCCAATGAGCAGTTCTTC CASSSPPNEQFF - - TRBJ2-1 TRBV27
TGTGCCAGTAGTATACTGGGGACTACCTACAATCAGCCCCAGCATTTT CASSILGTTYNQPQHF - - TRBJ1-5 TRBV19
TGTGCCCCCCCAGAGGGCGGGAGTTTTAGATTATGTGACAATGAGCAGTTCTTC CAPPEGGSFRLCDNEQFF - TRBD2 TRBJ2-1 TRBV19
TGTGCCAGCACCTACAGAGACCAGGATTCACCCCTCCACTTT CASTYRDQDSPLHF - - TRBJ1-6 TRBV6-6
TGTGCCAGCAGTTTAGGACTAGGGTGGGGGTACGAGCAGTACTTC CASSLGLGWGYEQYF - TRBD2 TRBJ2-7 TRBV28